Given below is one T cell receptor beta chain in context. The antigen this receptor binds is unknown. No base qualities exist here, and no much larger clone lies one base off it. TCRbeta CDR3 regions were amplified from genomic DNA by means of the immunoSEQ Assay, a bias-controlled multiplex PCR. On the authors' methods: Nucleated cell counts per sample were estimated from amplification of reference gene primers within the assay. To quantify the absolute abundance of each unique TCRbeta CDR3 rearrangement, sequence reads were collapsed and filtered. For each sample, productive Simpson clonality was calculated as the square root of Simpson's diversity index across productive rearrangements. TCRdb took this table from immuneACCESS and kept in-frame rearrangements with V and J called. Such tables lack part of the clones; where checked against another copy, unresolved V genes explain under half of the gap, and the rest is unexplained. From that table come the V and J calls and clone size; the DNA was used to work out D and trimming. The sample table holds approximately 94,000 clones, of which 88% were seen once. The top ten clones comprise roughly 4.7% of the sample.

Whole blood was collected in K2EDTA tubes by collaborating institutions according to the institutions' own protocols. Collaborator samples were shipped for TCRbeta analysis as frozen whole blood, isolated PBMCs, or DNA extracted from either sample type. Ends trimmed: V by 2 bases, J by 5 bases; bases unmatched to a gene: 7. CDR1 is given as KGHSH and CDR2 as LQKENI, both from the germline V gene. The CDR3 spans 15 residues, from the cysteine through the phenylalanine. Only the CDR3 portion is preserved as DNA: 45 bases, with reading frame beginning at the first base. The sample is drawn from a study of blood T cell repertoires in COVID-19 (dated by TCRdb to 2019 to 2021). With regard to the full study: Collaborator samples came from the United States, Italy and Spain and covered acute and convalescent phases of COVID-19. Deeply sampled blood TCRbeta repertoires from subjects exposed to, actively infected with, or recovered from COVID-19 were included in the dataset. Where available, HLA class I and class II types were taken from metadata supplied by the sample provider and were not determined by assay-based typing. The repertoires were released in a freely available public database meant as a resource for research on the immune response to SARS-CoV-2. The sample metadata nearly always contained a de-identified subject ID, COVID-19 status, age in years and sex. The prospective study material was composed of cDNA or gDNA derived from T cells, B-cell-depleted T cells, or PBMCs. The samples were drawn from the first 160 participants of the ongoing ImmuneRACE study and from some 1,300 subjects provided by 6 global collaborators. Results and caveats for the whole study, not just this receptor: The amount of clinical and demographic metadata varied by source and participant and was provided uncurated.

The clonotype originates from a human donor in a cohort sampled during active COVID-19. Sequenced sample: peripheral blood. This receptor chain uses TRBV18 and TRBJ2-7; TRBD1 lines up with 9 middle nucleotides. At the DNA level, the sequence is TGTGCCAGCTCACCAATGGGGACAGGGTTCGACGAGCAGTACTTC. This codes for CASSPMGTGFDEQYF. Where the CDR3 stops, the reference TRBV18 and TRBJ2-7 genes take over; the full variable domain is NAGVMQNPRHLVRRRGQEARLRCSPMKGHSHVYWYRQLPEEGLKFMVYLQKENIIDESGMPKERFSAEFPKEGPSILRIQQVVRGDSAAYFCASSPMGTGFDEQYFGPGTRLTVT.